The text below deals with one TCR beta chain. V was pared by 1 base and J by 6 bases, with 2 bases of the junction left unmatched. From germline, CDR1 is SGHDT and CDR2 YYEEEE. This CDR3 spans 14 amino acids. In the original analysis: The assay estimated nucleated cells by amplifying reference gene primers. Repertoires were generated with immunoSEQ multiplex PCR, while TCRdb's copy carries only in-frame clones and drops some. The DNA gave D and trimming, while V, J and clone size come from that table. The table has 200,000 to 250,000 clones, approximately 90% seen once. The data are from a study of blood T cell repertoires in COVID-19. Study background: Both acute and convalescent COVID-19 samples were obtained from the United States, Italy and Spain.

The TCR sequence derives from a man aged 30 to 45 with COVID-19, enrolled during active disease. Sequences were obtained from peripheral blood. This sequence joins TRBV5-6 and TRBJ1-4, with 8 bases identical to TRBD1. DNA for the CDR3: TGTGCCAGCAGCTTGTCAGGGGGCGATGAAAAACTGTTTTTT. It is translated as CASSLSGGDEKLFF. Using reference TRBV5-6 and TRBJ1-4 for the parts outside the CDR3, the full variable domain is DAGVTQSPTHLIKTRGQQVTLRCSPKSGHDTVSWYQQALGQGPQFIFQYYEEEERQRGNFPDRFSGHQFPNYSSELNVNALLLGDSALYLCASSLSGGDEKLFFGSGTQLSVL.